A single TCR beta chain is shown here with its context. What it binds is unknown. Trimming removed 5 bases from V and 3 bases from J; junction bases left unmatched: 4. This CDR3 contains 14 residues. Looked up from germline, CDR1 is SGHTA and CDR2 is FQGNSA. The data stem from a study of PD-1 blockade in classical Hodgkin lymphoma. Notes on the study in general: By C4D1, CD4+ diversity increased significantly, especially in complete responders. The diversity seen at baseline in complete responders resembled that of newly diagnosed patients.

This table comes from immunoSEQ multiplex PCR, and its TCRdb copy is limited to in-frame clones, with some not included. The sample has some 18,000 clones; around 86% are singletons. No patient escaped relapse after autologous stem cell transplantation, and brentuximab vedotin exposure varied. Under best response, outcomes were complete response, partial response or progressive disease. The TCR sequence derives from a human donor with classical Hodgkin lymphoma. Sequenced material: peripheral blood mononuclear cells (PBMCs), taken at baseline. The chain combines TRBV7-2 with TRBJ1-5; 7 bases are shared with TRBD1. The CDR3: CASSPGQVNQPQHF. The CDR3 bases are TGTGCCAGCAGCCCAGGACAGGTCAATCAGCCCCAGCATTTT.